This T cell receptor (beta chain) comes out of a study of beta chain features in type 1 diabetes. As every portion of the isolated RNA was reverse transcribed, the sequencing read expressed TCRB transcripts. Profiling relied on immunoSEQ multiplex PCR, and the TCRdb table lists in-frame clones only, not all of them. The sample holds about 900,000 clones, under 20% seen once. In germline, CDR1 is MNHNY, CDR2 SVGAGI (reference sequence). V lost 9 bases and J 0 bases, leaving 9 bases between the germline ends. The CDR3 covers 13 residues. The source material was naive CD4+ T cells from blood. The chain employs TRBV6-6 and TRBJ2-1; D unclear. The receptor was isolated from a young woman in good health. CDR3 sequence (DNA): TGTGCCAGTACCACAGACTCCTACAATGAGCAGTTCTTC. Its protein product is CASTTDSYNEQFF.